These T cell receptor beta chains were read from a single sample in a study of cytomegalovirus exposure and HLA in healthy donors. Assay: immunoSEQ multiplex PCR; the TCRdb copy retains only in-frame clones and omits some. The sample consists of 150,000 or so clones, more than 60% of them appearing once. Sample: PBMCs. The receptors were sampled from a woman aged 40 to 50 in good health and CMV-seropositive. Both conserved end residues are part of each CDR3. The D gene is left open where the match is weak.

D	V	J	CDR3
-	TRBV19	TRBJ2-1	CASSIDRNGFNEQFF
-	TRBV30	TRBJ2-7	CACQRVSYEQYF
-	TRBV7-7	TRBJ2-5	CASSLDLGETQYF
-	TRBV5-1	TRBJ2-3	CASSLQSDTQYF
-	TRBV27	TRBJ2-7	CASSSGENYGQYF
-	TRBV28	TRBJ2-7	CASSADIYEQYF
-	TRBV7-6	TRBJ2-1	CASSLGTGNPRVNEQFF
-	TRBV5-4	TRBJ2-3	CASSPGVYRGATDTQYF
TRBD1	TRBV6-1	TRBJ1-5	CASSERAGGQPQHF
-	TRBV21-1	TRBJ1-5	CASKSPIMTGLPLSLFNQPQHF
TRBD1	TRBV6-6	TRBJ2-5	CASTGRDRGQETQYF
TRBD1	TRBV30	TRBJ2-7	CAWSGQGNHEQYF
-	TRBV21-1	TRBJ2-7	CASSKAGRQGRSYEQYF